This T cell receptor (beta chain) comes out of a study of CD8 T cells in acute hepatitis C reinfection. Study-level results: TRBV04 and TRBV06 were preferentially used in all groups, not explained by naive pool overrepresentation. Alphabeta pairing of public clonotypes could not be determined from bulk TCRbeta data. One of thirteen outcome-independent public clonotypes used V04-02/J02-02.

This clone appeared once. Its cognate antigen is unknown. Time point meaning: naive CD8 control sorted from an acute-time-point sample. The table came from immunoSEQ multiplex PCR; TCRdb's copy has only in-frame clones and leaves some out. The table has over 30,000 clones, approximately 83% seen once. The V and J ends lost 1 base and 9 bases respectively, with 7 bases between them. The CDR3 has 12 residues. Per the germline V gene, CDR1 is KGHSY and CDR2 is FQNENV. The chain employs TRBV16 and TRBJ2-1; D remains unclear. The sequenced sample was naive CD8+ T cells from PBMCs. The receptor's source is a woman between 18 and 30 years old who spontaneously cleared hepatitis C infection. The CDR3 DNA is TGTGCCAGCAGCCAATACCTTTTTGAGCAGTTCTTC. Amino acid sequence: CASSQYLFEQFF. The variable domain in full, with the rest retrieved from reference TRBV16 and TRBJ2-1, is GEEVAQTPKHLVRGEGQKAKLYCAPIKGHSYVFWYQQVLKNEFKFLISFQNENVFDETGMPKERFSAKCLPNSPCSLEIQATKLEDSAVYFCASSQYLFEQFFGPGTRLTVL.